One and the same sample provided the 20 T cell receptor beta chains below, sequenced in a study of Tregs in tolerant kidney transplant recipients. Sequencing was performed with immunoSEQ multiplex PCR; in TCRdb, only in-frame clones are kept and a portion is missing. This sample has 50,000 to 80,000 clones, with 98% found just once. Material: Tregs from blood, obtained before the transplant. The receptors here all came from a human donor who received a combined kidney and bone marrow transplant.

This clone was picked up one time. CDR3 DNA sequence: TGCGCCAGCAGCTTGCTGAGCGGGGGGGCCTACAATGAGCAGTTCTTC. Translating gives CASSLLSGGAYNEQFF. The rearrangement joins TRBV5-1 to TRBJ2-1, with 10 bases aligning to TRBD2. Germline V CDR1 and CDR2: SGHRS, YFSETQ. V shed 1 base and J 2 bases; nucleotides not matched to a gene: 3. The CDR3 is made up of 16 amino acids.

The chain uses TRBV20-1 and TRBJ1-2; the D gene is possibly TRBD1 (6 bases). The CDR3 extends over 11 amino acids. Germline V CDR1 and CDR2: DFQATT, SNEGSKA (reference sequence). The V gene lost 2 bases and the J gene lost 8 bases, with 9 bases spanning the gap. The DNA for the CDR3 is TGCAGTGCTAGATCAGGGGCCGGCTACACCTTC. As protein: CSARSGAGYTF.

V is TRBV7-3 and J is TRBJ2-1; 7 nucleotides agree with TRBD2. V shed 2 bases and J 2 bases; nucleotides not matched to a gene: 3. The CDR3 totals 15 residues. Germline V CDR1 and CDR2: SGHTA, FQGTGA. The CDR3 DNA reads TGTGCCAGCAGCTTAGCAGCGGGGACCTACAATGAGCAGTTCTTC. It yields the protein CASSLAAGTYNEQFF. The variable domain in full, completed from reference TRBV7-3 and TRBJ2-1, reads GAGVSQTPSNKVTEKGKYVELRCDPISGHTALYWYRQSLGQGPEFLIYFQGTGAADDSGLPNDRFFAVRPEGSVSTLKIQRTERGDSAVYLCASSLAAGTYNEQFFGPGTRLTVL.

The CDR3: CAISVRSPRTGELFF. CDR3 DNA sequence: TGTGCCATCAGTGTGCGGAGCCCTCGGACCGGGGAGCTGTTTTTT. V gene TRBV10-3 combines with J gene TRBJ2-2, with D uncertain. The CDR3 consists of 15 residues. CDR1 ENHRY and CDR2 SYGVKD come from the germline V gene. Trimming removed 4 bases at V and 5 bases at J, with 14 bases between.

In DNA, the CDR3 is TGTGCCAGCAGCCCGGGACTAGCGGGAGTTGAGACCCAGTACTTC. Amino acids: CASSPGLAGVETQYF. V and J are TRBV5-4 and TRBJ2-5; 14 nucleotides align to TRBD2. V shed 4 bases and J 5 bases; nucleotides not matched to a gene: 4. CDR1 is SGHNT and CDR2 is YYREEE in the germline V gene (reference sequence). This CDR3 is 15 amino acids long.

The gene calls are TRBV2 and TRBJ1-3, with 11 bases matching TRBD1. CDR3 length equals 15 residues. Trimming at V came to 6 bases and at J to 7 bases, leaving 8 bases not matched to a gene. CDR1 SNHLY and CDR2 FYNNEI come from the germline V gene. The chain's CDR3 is CASRTGQGAYNTIYF. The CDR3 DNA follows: TGTGCCAGCAGAACTGGACAGGGGGCATACAACACCATATATTTT.

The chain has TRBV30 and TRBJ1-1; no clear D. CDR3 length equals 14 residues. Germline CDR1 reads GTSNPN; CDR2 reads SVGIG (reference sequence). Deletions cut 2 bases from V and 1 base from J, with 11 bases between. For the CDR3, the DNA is TGTGCCTGGAGTAGTGGCAGGTGGAACACTGAAGCTTTCTTT. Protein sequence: CAWSSGRWNTEAFF.

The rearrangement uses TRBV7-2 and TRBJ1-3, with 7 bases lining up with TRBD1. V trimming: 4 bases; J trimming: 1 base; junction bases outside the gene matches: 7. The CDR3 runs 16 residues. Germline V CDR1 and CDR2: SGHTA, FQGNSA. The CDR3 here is CASSSQTGQSGNTIYF. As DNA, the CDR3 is TGTGCCAGCAGCTCTCAGACAGGGCAATCTGGAAACACCATATATTTT.

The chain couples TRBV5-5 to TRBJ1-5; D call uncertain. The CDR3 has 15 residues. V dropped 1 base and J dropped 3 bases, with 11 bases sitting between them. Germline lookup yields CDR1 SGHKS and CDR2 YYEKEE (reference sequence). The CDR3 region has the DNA TGTGCCAGCAGCTTGCAATCGACTTCCAATCAGCCCCAGCATTTT. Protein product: CASSLQSTSNQPQHF.

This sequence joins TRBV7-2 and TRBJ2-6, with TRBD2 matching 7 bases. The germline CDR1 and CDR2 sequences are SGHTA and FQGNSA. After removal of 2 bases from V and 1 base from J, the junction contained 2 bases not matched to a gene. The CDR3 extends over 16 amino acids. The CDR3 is CASSLLGGSGANVLTF. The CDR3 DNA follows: TGTGCCAGCAGCTTATTGGGAGGGTCTGGGGCCAACGTCCTGACTTTC.

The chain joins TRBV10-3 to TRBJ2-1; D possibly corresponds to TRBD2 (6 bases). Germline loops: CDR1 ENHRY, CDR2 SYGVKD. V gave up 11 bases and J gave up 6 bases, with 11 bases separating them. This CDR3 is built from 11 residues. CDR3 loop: CASRDRNEQFF. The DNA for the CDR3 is TGTGCCTCGCGGGACCGCAATGAGCAGTTCTTC.

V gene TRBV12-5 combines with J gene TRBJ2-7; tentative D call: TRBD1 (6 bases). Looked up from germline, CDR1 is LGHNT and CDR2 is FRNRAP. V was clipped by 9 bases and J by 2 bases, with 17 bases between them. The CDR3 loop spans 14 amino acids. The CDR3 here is CARGSGERAYEQYF. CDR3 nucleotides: TGTGCTAGAGGATCAGGGGAGCGTGCCTACGAGCAGTACTTC.

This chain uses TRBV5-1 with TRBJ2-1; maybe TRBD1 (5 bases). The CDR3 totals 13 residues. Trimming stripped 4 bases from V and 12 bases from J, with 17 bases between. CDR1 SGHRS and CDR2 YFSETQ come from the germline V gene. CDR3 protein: CASSPDTVRRQFF. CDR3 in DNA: TGCGCCAGCAGCCCGGACACGGTCCGGCGGCAGTTCTTC.

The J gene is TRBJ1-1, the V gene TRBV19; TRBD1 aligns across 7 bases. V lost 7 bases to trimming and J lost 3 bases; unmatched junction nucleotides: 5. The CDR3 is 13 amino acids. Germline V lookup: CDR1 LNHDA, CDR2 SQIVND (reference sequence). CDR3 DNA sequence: TGTGCCAGTACCTCAGGGGGGTACACTGAAGCTTTCTTT. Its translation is CASTSGGYTEAFF.

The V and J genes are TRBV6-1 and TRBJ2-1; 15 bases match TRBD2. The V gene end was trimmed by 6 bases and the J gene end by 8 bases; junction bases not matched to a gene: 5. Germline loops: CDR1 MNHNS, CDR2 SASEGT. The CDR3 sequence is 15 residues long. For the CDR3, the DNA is TGTGCCAGCAGAGCCGGGACTAGCGGGAGGTATGAGCAGTTCTTC. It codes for CASRAGTSGRYEQFF.

CDR3 loop: CASSPFYSGRSYEQYF. The CDR3 nucleotides are TGTGCCAGCAGCCCGTTCTACAGCGGGAGATCCTACGAGCAGTACTTC. The genes are TRBV7-8 and TRBJ2-7, with 8 bases identical to TRBD2. Trimming removed 5 bases from V and 1 base from J; junction bases left unmatched: 10. The CDR3 sequence is 16 residues long. Germline V gene sequence: CDR1 SGHVS, CDR2 FQNEAQ.

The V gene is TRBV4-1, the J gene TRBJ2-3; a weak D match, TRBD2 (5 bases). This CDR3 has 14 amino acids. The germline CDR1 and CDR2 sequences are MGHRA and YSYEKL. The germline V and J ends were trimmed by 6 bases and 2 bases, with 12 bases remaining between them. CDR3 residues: CASREERPTDTQYF. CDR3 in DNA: TGCGCCAGCAGAGAAGAGCGGCCCACAGATACGCAGTATTTT.

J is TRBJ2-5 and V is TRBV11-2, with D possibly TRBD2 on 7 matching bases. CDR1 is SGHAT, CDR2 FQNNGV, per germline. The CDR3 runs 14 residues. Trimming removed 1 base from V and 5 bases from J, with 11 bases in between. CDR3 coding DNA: TGTGCCAGCAGCTTAGTAAGGGGGGGGGAGACCCAGTACTTC. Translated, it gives CASSLVRGGETQYF.

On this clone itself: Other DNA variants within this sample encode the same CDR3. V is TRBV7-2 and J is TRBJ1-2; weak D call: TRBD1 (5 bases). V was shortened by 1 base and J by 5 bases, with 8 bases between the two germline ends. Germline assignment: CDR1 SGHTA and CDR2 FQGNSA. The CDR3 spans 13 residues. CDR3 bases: TGTGCCAGCAGCTTAGGCCAGGGATATGGCTACACCTTC. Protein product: CASSLGQGYGYTF.

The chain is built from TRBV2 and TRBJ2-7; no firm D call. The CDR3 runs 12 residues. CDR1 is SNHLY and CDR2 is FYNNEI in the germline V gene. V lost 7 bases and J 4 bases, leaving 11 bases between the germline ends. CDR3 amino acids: CASMRVEYEQYF. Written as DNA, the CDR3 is TGTGCCAGCATGCGTGTGGAGTACGAGCAGTACTTC.